The entry below describes one T cell receptor (beta chain). This sample was taken from a study of blood T cell repertoires in COVID-19. Germline V gene data show CDR1 as DFQATT and CDR2 as SNEGSKA (reference sequence). The ends lost 3 bases at V and 5 bases at J; junction bases unmatched: 9. There are 15 residues in the CDR3. Generated by immunoSEQ multiplex PCR, the TCRdb table keeps only in-frame clones and is missing some. The repertoire consists of under 400,000 clones, with 90% occurring once and the leading ten covering about 6.8%. This clonotype was sampled from a man aged 18-30 years with active or convalescent COVID-19. The material sequenced was peripheral blood. The V call is TRBV20-1, the J call TRBJ2-7; 11 nucleotides match TRBD2. The CDR3 DNA sequence: TGCAGTGCTAGTGGTACTAGCGGGAGCTTTGACGAGCAGTACTTC. Protein: CSASGTSGSFDEQYF.